A selection of T cell receptor beta chains follows, all from one sample in a study of cytomegalovirus exposure and HLA in healthy donors. Measured with immunoSEQ multiplex PCR; TCRdb has only the in-frame clones, and not every one. Here the sample spans around 220,000 clones, over 60% being singletons. The sample taken for sequencing was PBMCs. These receptors were taken from a man aged 40-55 years in good health and CMV-seronegative. Both conserved end residues are part of each CDR3. Each record gives: D gene, V gene, clone size, J gene, CDR3 protein, CDR3 DNA. The D gene is left open where the match is weak. Clone size is not always given. Where it is, it says once, few, many or a class for expanded clones.

-,TRBV7-9,-,TRBJ2-7,CASSAGIYEQYF,TGTGCCAGCAGCGCGGGGATATACGAGCAGTACTTC
-,TRBV5-1,-,TRBJ1-1,CASSLGGPGTEAFF,TGCGCCAGCAGCTTGGGGGGTCCGGGGACTGAAGCTTTCTTT
-,TRBV27,-,TRBJ2-7,CASYTGWGSEQYF,TGTGCCAGCTACACAGGGTGGGGGTCCGAGCAGTACTTC
-,TRBV27,-,TRBJ2-7,CASSLSSRVGSYEQYF,TGTGCCAGCAGTTTATCATCCAGGGTGGGGTCCTACGAGCAGTACTTC
-,TRBV9,-,TRBJ2-7,CASSVEGTSGDEQYF,TGTGCCAGCAGCGTAGAGGGGACAAGTGGTGACGAGCAGTACTTC
TRBD2,TRBV30,few,TRBJ2-7,CAWSAPPGTSGF,TGTGCCTGGAGTGCCCCTCCCGGGACTAGCGGCTTC
-,TRBV4-3,-,TRBJ2-1,CASSQEQFGTEQFF,TGCGCCAGCAGCCAAGAACAGTTTGGTACTGAGCAGTTCTTC
TRBD2,TRBV19,-,TRBJ2-5,CASSRTSGRETQYF,TGTGCCAGTAGTAGGACTAGCGGGCGGGAGACCCAGTACTTC
TRBD2,TRBV5-4,-,TRBJ2-5,CASSGTEVAGGETQYF,TGTGCCAGCAGCGGAACCGAGGTAGCGGGAGGAGAGACCCAGTACTTC
-,TRBV5-1,-,TRBJ1-1,CASSRGGKNTEAFF,TGCGCCAGCAGCCGGGGGGGGAAGAACACTGAAGCTTTCTTT
-,TRBV6-4,few,TRBJ1-1,CASSDTNKNTEAFF,TGTGCCAGCAGTGACACCAACAAGAACACTGAAGCTTTCTTT
-,TRBV25-1,-,TRBJ2-1,CASRKVEYLSSYNEQFF,TGTGCCAGCAGAAAGGTGGAGTATCTTAGCTCCTACAATGAGCAGTTCTTC
TRBD1,TRBV7-2,-,TRBJ2-2,CASSLYDRGATGELFF,TGTGCCAGCAGCTTATATGACAGGGGGGCGACCGGGGAGCTGTTTTTT
-,TRBV9,few,TRBJ2-1,CASSVAGVAYNEQFF,TGTGCCAGCAGCGTAGCGGGGGTAGCCTACAATGAGCAGTTCTTC
TRBD2,TRBV5-4,-,TRBJ2-2,CASSISGTNTGELFF,TGTGCCAGCAGCATAAGCGGGACGAACACCGGGGAGCTGTTTTTT
-,TRBV7-9,-,TRBJ2-1,CASSPTGTAYNEQFF,TGTGCCAGCAGCCCGACCGGGACTGCCTACAATGAGCAGTTCTTC
TRBD1,TRBV15,many,TRBJ2-1,CATRGSPSHRGRQPETYNEQFF,TGTGCCACCAGGGGGAGCCCCAGCCACAGGGGGAGACAGCCTGAAACTTACAATGAGCAGTTCTTC
-,TRBV29-1,-,TRBJ2-3,CSTGGVPRTDTQYF,TGCAGCACCGGTGGTGTTCCGCGGACAGATACGCAGTATTTT
TRBD2,TRBV4-1,-,TRBJ2-7,CASSQGGSNGEQYF,TGCGCCAGCAGCCAGGGCGGGAGCAATGGAGAGCAGTACTTC
TRBD2,TRBV7-8,-,TRBJ2-7,CASSLGGISYEQYF,TGTGCCAGCAGCCTCGGGGGGATCTCCTACGAGCAGTACTTC
TRBD2,TRBV7-9,-,TRBJ2-1,CASSPRTSAFYNEQFF,TGTGCCAGCAGCCCCCGAACTAGCGCCTTCTACAATGAGCAGTTCTTC
TRBD1,TRBV11-2,-,TRBJ1-2,CASSLETGGAGGYTF,TGTGCCAGCAGCTTAGAAACAGGGGGCGCAGGTGGCTACACCTTC
TRBD2,TRBV7-8,once,TRBJ2-7,CASSKFGSAGGGYEQYF,TGTGCCAGCAGCAAATTCGGGAGCGCGGGAGGAGGGTACGAGCAGTACTTC
-,TRBV6-5,-,TRBJ1-1,CASSGYPGGAFF,TGTGCCAGCAGCGGCTATCCCGGGGGAGCTTTCTTT
TRBD1,TRBV2,-,TRBJ2-5,CASSWDRAGETQYF,TGTGCCAGCAGTTGGGACAGGGCAGGGGAGACCCAGTACTTC
TRBD2,TRBV2,-,TRBJ2-1,CASRLTSGRASGNEQFF,TGTGCCAGCAGGCTGACTAGCGGGAGGGCCTCTGGAAATGAGCAGTTCTTC
TRBD1,TRBV13,-,TRBJ2-3,CASSPGQGADTQYF,TGTGCCAGCAGCCCGGGACAGGGGGCCGATACGCAGTATTTT
TRBD1,TRBV9,-,TRBJ1-2,CASSVPRDSNFNYGYTF,TGTGCCAGCAGCGTACCCCGGGACAGCAATTTTAACTATGGCTACACCTTC
TRBD2,TRBV11-2,-,TRBJ2-1,CASSLVGGTSYNEQFF,TGTGCCAGCAGCTTAGTCGGGGGGACCTCCTACAATGAGCAGTTCTTC
TRBD2,TRBV4-1,-,TRBJ2-7,CASSHTREGTSYEQYF,TGCGCCAGCAGCCATACGCGGGAGGGGACCTCCTACGAGCAGTACTTC
-,TRBV19,once,TRBJ1-5,CASSIRQSNQPQHF,TGTGCCAGTAGTATCAGACAGAGCAATCAGCCCCAGCATTTT
TRBD1,TRBV7-9,few,TRBJ1-2,CATPKTGGGLYGYTF,TGTGCCACTCCTAAAACAGGGGGCGGCCTCTATGGCTACACCTTC
TRBD2,TRBV28,few,TRBJ2-7,CASSLTSGYEQYF,TGTGCCAGCAGTCTGACTAGCGGCTACGAGCAGTACTTC
TRBD1,TRBV4-2,-,TRBJ1-5,CASSQEGTGSNQPQHF,TGTGCCAGCAGCCAAGAGGGGACAGGGAGCAATCAGCCCCAGCATTTT
-,TRBV18,once,TRBJ2-3,CASSPPTGRDTQYF,TGTGCCAGCTCACCACCAACAGGACGAGATACGCAGTATTTT
TRBD2,TRBV7-9,-,TRBJ2-2,CSSSPGTSEAGELFF,TGTTCCAGCAGCCCCGGGACTAGCGAAGCCGGGGAGCTGTTTTTT
-,TRBV19,-,TRBJ2-6,CASSPRGLGANVLTF,TGTGCCAGTAGTCCAAGGGGTCTGGGGGCCAACGTCCTGACTTTC
TRBD1,TRBV5-1,-,TRBJ1-2,CASSSADRGYGYTF,TGCGCCAGCAGCTCTGCGGACAGGGGGTATGGCTACACCTTC
TRBD1,TRBV2,-,TRBJ2-7,CASSPLRGTGDPYEQYF,TGTGCCAGCAGCCCCTTAAGGGGGACAGGGGATCCCTACGAGCAGTACTTC
TRBD1,TRBV25-1,-,TRBJ1-2,CASSAGQEHNYGYTF,TGTGCCAGCAGTGCGGGACAGGAGCATAACTATGGCTACACCTTC
-,TRBV19,-,TRBJ1-3,CASGRGRTVISGNTIYF,TGTGCCAGTGGTCGAGGCCGGACTGTAATTTCTGGAAACACCATATATTTT
-,TRBV19,-,TRBJ2-1,CASSIKRWSSYNEQFF,TGTGCCAGTAGTATCAAGAGGTGGAGTTCCTACAATGAGCAGTTCTTC
TRBD2,TRBV5-1,-,TRBJ2-1,CASSLTAGPLYNEQFF,TGCGCCAGCAGCTTAACAGCGGGGCCCCTCTACAATGAGCAGTTCTTC
TRBD2,TRBV9,-,TRBJ2-5,CASSPSGGQGETQYF,TGTGCCAGCAGCCCTAGCGGGGGGCAGGGAGAGACCCAGTACTTC
TRBD2,TRBV11-2,-,TRBJ2-3,CASSPASGSGTDTQYF,TGTGCCAGCAGCCCCGCTAGCGGGAGCGGGACAGATACGCAGTATTTT
-,TRBV5-1,-,TRBJ1-1,CASSGQVNTEAFF,TGCGCCAGCAGCGGCCAGGTGAACACTGAAGCTTTCTTT
TRBD1,TRBV5-6,few,TRBJ2-1,CASSGTGANEQFF,TGTGCCAGCAGCGGGACAGGGGCGAACGAGCAGTTCTTC
-,TRBV28,-,TRBJ2-1,CASSLSNEQFF,TGTGCCAGCAGTTTGAGTAATGAGCAGTTCTTC
TRBD1,TRBV5-6,-,TRBJ2-7,CASSLGAPGQVSYEQYF,TGTGCCAGCAGCTTGGGAGCACCGGGACAGGTATCCTACGAGCAGTACTTC